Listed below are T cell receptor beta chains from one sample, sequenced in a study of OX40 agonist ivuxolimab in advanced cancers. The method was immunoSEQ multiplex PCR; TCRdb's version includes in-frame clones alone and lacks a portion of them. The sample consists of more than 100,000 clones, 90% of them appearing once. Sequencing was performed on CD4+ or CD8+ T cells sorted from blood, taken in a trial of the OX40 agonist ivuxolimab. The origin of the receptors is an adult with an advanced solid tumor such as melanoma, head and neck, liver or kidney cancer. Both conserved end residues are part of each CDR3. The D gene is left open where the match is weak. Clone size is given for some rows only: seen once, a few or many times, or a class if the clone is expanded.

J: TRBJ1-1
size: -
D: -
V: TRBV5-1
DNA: TGCGCCAGCAGCTTTAAGGGCCTTGGCACTGAAGCTTTCTTT
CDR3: CASSFKGLGTEAFF

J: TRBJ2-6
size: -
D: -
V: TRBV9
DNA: TGTGCCAGCAGCGTAGGGTCATGGGGCTTTGGCCCTGGGGCCAACGTCCTGACTTTC
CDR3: CASSVGSWGFGPGANVLTF

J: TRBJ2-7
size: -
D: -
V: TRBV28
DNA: TGTGCCAGCAGTTCCTCGGACGCAAACGAGCAGTACTTC
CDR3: CASSSSDANEQYF

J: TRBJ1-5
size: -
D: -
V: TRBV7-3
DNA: TGTGCCAGCAGCGACAGGCAAATCAATCAGCCCCAGCATTTT
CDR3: CASSDRQINQPQHF

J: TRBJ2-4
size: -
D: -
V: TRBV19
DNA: TGTGCCAGTAGTATAGGGAGTTTAGCCAAAAACATTCAGTACTTC
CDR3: CASSIGSLAKNIQYF

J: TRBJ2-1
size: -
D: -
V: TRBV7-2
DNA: TGTGCCAGCAGCCCCAGTTCGTTGGACAATGAGCAGTTCTTC
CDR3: CASSPSSLDNEQFF

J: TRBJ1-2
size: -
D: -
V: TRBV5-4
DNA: TGTGCCAGCAGCTTGAGGCAGGGTGGCGGCTACACCTTC
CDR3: CASSLRQGGGYTF

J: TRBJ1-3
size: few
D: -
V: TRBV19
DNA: TGTGCCAGTAGTATTACGACGGCTGGAAACACCATATATTTT
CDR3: CASSITTAGNTIYF

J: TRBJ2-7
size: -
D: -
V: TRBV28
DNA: TGTGCCAGCAGCACCCCCGGAGTCTACGAGCAGTACTTC
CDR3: CASSTPGVYEQYF

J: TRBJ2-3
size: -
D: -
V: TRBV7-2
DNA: TGTGCCAGCGGAATTGGGGCTAGGGATACGCAGTATTTT
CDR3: CASGIGARDTQYF

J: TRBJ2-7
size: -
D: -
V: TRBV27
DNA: TGTGCCAGCAGTCCACGGACAGCCTCCTACGAGCAGTACTTC
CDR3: CASSPRTASYEQYF

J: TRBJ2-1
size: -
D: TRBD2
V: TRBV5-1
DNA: TGCGCCAGCCGTGTAGCGGGAGTAGGTTACAATGAGCAGTTCTTC
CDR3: CASRVAGVGYNEQFF

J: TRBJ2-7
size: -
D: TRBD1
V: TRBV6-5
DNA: TGTGCCAGCAGTTTGGGACAGGGGTCCTCCTACGAGCAGTACTTC
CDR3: CASSLGQGSSYEQYF

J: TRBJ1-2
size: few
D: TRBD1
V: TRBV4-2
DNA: TGTGCCAGCAGCCAAGTTGGGTTGGGACAGTCAGCTAACTATGGCTACACCTTC
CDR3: CASSQVGLGQSANYGYTF

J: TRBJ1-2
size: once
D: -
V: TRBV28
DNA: TGTGCCAGCAGCCCGCTTGGAAAGGGGAACAAGTATGGCTACACCTTC
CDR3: CASSPLGKGNKYGYTF

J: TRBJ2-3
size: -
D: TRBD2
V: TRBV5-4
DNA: TGTGCCAGCAGCTTACCGGGAGGTAGCACAGATACGCAGTATTTT
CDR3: CASSLPGGSTDTQYF

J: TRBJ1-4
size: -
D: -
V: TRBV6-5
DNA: TGTGCCAGCCGGGGCCCGGCTAATGAAAAACTGTTTTTT
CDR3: CASRGPANEKLFF

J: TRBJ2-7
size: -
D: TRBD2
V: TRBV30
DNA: TGTGCCTGGGGCCTAGCGGAGTCTTACGAGCAGTACTTC
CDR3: CAWGLAESYEQYF

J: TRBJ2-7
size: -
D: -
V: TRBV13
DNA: TGTGCCAGCAGCTTAAGGGGCCCCGCGGCCTACGAGCAGTACTTC
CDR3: CASSLRGPAAYEQYF

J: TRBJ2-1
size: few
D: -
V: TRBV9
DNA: TGTGCCAGCAGCTCCCTGGTAGGGATGAATGAGCAGTTCTTC
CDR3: CASSSLVGMNEQFF

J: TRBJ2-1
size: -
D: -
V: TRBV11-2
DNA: TGTGCCAGCAGCCGAGGGCAGGGGATCTACAATGAGCAGTTCTTC
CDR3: CASSRGQGIYNEQFF

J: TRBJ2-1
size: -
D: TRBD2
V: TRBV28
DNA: TGTGCCAGCAGCTATGGGGGGACTAGCGGGTCGAATGAGCAGTTCTTC
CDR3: CASSYGGTSGSNEQFF

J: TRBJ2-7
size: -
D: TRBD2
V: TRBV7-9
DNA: TGTGCCAGCAGCCAAACTAGCGGCGAAAGCTCCTACGAGCAGTACTTC
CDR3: CASSQTSGESSYEQYF

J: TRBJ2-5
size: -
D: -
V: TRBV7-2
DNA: TGTGCCAGCAGCTTAGCTATATCCAAAGAGACCCAGTACTTC
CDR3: CASSLAISKETQYF

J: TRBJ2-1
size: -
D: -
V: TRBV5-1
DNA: TGCGCCAGCAGCAAAACAGGGACGAGCTCCTACAATGAGCAGTTCTTC
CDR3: CASSKTGTSSYNEQFF

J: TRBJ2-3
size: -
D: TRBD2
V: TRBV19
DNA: TGTGCCAGTAGTAAAGAATCGATACGACTAGCGGGAGGTCGCGGCACAGATACGCAGTATTTT
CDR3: CASSKESIRLAGGRGTDTQYF

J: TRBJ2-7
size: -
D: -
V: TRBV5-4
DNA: TGTGCCACAAGGGGGGAGTTCTACGAGCAGTACTTC
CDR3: CATRGEFYEQYF

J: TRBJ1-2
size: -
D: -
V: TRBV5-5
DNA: TGTGCCAGCAGTCTAGAGGGATCCGGCGTGGGCTACACCTTC
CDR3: CASSLEGSGVGYTF

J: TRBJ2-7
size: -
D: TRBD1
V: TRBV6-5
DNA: TGTGCCAGCAGCCCTACAGGGGGAGCTTGGGAGCAGTACTTC
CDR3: CASSPTGGAWEQYF

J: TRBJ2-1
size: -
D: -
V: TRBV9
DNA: TGTGCCAGCAGCGTAGGGGGGCCAAAAGCCCACAATGAGCAGTTCTTC
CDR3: CASSVGGPKAHNEQFF

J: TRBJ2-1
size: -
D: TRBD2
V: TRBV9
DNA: TGTGCCAGCAGCGGACAGCGGGAGGGTCCCCATGAGCAGTTCTTC
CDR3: CASSGQREGPHEQFF

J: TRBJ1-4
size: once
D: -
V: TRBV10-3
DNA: TGTGCCATCAGGGACCCGGGACAAAATGAAAAACTGTTTTTT
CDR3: CAIRDPGQNEKLFF

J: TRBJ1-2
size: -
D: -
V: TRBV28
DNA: TGTGCCAGTGGCGTGGGGGCCAATAACTATGGCTACACCTTC
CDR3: CASGVGANNYGYTF

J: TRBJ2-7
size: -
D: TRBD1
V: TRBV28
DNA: TGTGCCAGCAGTAAACCTCAGACAGGGGAGCGGTACTTC
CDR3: CASSKPQTGERYF

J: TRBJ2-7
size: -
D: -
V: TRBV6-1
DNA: TGTGCCAGCAGTAAAGGGACGACCGGGGGCTACGAGCAGTACTTC
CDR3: CASSKGTTGGYEQYF

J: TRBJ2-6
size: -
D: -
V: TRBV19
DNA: TGTGCCAGTAGTGCAGCGTCTTTCGGCAGGGCTGGGGCCAACGTCCTGACTTTC
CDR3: CASSAASFGRAGANVLTF

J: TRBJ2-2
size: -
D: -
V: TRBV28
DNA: TGTGCCAGCAGTCCCCAGGACACCGGGGAGCTGTTTTTT
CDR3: CASSPQDTGELFF

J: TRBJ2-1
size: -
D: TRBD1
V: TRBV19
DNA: TGTGCCAGTAGTATCGACAGGGGCTCCTACAATGAGCAGTTCTTC
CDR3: CASSIDRGSYNEQFF

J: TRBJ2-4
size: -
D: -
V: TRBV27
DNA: TGTGCCAGCAGTTTGGTGACAGCCCTAGCCAAAAACATTCAGTACTTC
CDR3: CASSLVTALAKNIQYF

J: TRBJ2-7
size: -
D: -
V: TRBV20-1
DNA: TGCAGTGCGCCCCAGGGGTACGAGCAGTACTTC
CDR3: CSAPQGYEQYF